This T cell receptor beta chain was retrieved from a study of OX40 agonist ivuxolimab in advanced cancers. Study context: The group had a mean age of approximately 60 years, ranged from about 20 to 80, and was 82.7% male. General study points: Compared with CD4+, CD8+ T cells on average had more expanded clones. By week 6 at 0.1 to 3.0 mg/kg, blood CD4+ and CD8+ T cells had expanded clonally.

A remark on this clone: Its antigen is as yet unknown.

TCRdb's table, derived via immunoSEQ multiplex PCR, lists solely in-frame clones and lacks some. The sample lists 78,000 or so clones, more than 85% occurring once. This CDR3 has 15 amino acids. Trimming removed 3 bases from V and 13 bases from J, with 19 bases in between. Germline V gene sequence: CDR1 SGHVS, CDR2 FQNEAQ. The J gene is TRBJ1-6, the V gene TRBV7-8, with D possibly being TRBD1 (5 bases). This TCR was sampled from an adult with an advanced solid tumor such as melanoma, head and neck, liver or kidney cancer. This specimen consisted of CD4+ or CD8+ T cells sorted from blood, obtained in a trial of the OX40 agonist ivuxolimab. The DNA for the CDR3 is TGTGCCAGCAGCTTGGGGGGGTGGAGTGGTATTCCCCTCCACTTT. Its translation: CASSLGGWSGIPLHF.